The rows below give T cell receptor beta chains drawn from one sample of a study of human T cells and chemical hapten exposure. One entry per CDR3 protein results from TCRdb running MiXCR on the 5' RACE reads. This sample has about 81,000 distinct CDR3 sequences, with about 7.7% found just once. The receptor set was obtained from a male donor in good health. Both conserved end residues are part of each CDR3. D genes are given only for firm matches. Clone size is stated in some rows and not others, as once, few, many or a class when expanded.

v_gene: TRBV19; abundance: few; d_gene: -; j_gene: TRBJ2-1; CDR3aa: CASSLQGGGRNEQFF; CDR3nt: TGTGCCAGTTCTCTCCAGGGGGGAGGAAGAAATGAGCAGTTCTTC
v_gene: TRBV19; abundance: few; d_gene: -; j_gene: TRBJ2-1; CDR3aa: CASSMAVVYNEQFF; CDR3nt: TGTGCCAGTAGTATGGCGGTGGTCTACAATGAGCAGTTCTTC
v_gene: TRBV18; abundance: few; d_gene: -; j_gene: TRBJ2-2; CDR3aa: CASSPLPGNTGELFF; CDR3nt: TGTGCCAGCTCACCACTGCCAGGGAACACCGGGGAGCTGTTTTTT
v_gene: TRBV29-1; abundance: few; d_gene: -; j_gene: TRBJ2-3; CDR3aa: CSADSPTDTQYF; CDR3nt: TGCAGCGCCGACAGCCCCACAGATACGCAGTATTTT
v_gene: TRBV6-6; abundance: -; d_gene: TRBD1; j_gene: TRBJ1-5; CDR3aa: CASSYPDRGNQPQHF; CDR3nt: TGTGCCAGCAGTTACCCGGACAGGGGCAATCAGCCCCAGCATTTT
v_gene: TRBV29-1; abundance: many; d_gene: -; j_gene: TRBJ1-2; CDR3aa: CSVTTGGGGYTF; CDR3nt: TGCAGCGTCACTACAGGAGGAGGTGGCTACACCTTC
v_gene: TRBV10-3; abundance: few; d_gene: TRBD2; j_gene: TRBJ2-7; CDR3aa: CAISEGTSVYEQYF; CDR3nt: TGTGCCATCAGTGAAGGGACTAGCGTGTACGAGCAGTACTTC
v_gene: TRBV7-6; abundance: many; d_gene: -; j_gene: TRBJ1-4; CDR3aa: CASSSRAAEKLFF; CDR3nt: TGTGCCAGCAGTTCCAGGGCCGCTGAAAAACTGTTTTTT
v_gene: TRBV5-5; abundance: few; d_gene: TRBD2; j_gene: TRBJ2-1; CDR3aa: CASYRLAGVNVGNEQFF; CDR3nt: TGTGCCAGCTACCGGCTAGCGGGAGTAAATGTGGGCAATGAGCAGTTCTTC
v_gene: TRBV12-3/TRBV12-4; abundance: many; d_gene: TRBD2; j_gene: TRBJ2-7; CDR3aa: CASGLGIEQYF; CDR3nt: TGTGCCAGCGGACTAGGGATCGAGCAGTACTTC
v_gene: TRBV6-6; abundance: few; d_gene: -; j_gene: TRBJ2-7; CDR3aa: CASTPGDADEQYF; CDR3nt: TGTGCCAGCACTCCCGGGGATGCGGACGAGCAGTACTTC
v_gene: TRBV5-8; abundance: many; d_gene: -; j_gene: TRBJ1-4; CDR3aa: CASSFPRLDEKLFF; CDR3nt: TGTGCCAGCAGCTTCCCCAGACTAGATGAAAAACTGTTTTTT
v_gene: TRBV13; abundance: many; d_gene: -; j_gene: TRBJ2-4; CDR3aa: CASSPLTVAKNIQYF; CDR3nt: TGTGCCAGCAGCCCGCTGACGGTAGCCAAAAACATTCAGTACTTC
v_gene: TRBV20-1; abundance: many; d_gene: -; j_gene: TRBJ2-7; CDR3aa: CSARDFGSPTYEQYF; CDR3nt: TGCAGTGCTAGAGATTTTGGCAGTCCTACCTACGAGCAGTACTTC
v_gene: TRBV18; abundance: many; d_gene: -; j_gene: TRBJ1-6; CDR3aa: CASSPTDSSRSPLHF; CDR3nt: TGTGCCAGCTCACCAACAGACAGTTCCCGGTCACCCCTCCACTTT
v_gene: TRBV12-3/TRBV12-4; abundance: few; d_gene: -; j_gene: TRBJ1-1; CDR3aa: CASSPWGAGDTEAFF; CDR3nt: TGTGCCAGCAGTCCTTGGGGGGCTGGGGACACTGAAGCTTTCTTT
v_gene: TRBV5-1; abundance: many; d_gene: TRBD1; j_gene: TRBJ2-7; CDR3aa: CASSAGTGPWEQYF; CDR3nt: TGCGCCAGCAGCGCCGGGACAGGCCCGTGGGAGCAGTACTTC
v_gene: TRBV29-1; abundance: -; d_gene: -; j_gene: TRBJ2-2; CDR3aa: CSVEDTGELFF; CDR3nt: TGCAGCGTTGAGGACACCGGGGAGCTGTTTTTT
v_gene: TRBV29-1; abundance: many; d_gene: -; j_gene: TRBJ1-2; CDR3aa: CSVEGSGDF; CDR3nt: TGCAGCGTTGAAGGGTCAGGGGACTTC
v_gene: TRBV2; abundance: few; d_gene: -; j_gene: TRBJ2-2; CDR3aa: CASLLRGELFF; CDR3nt: TGTGCCAGCCTTTTACGCGGGGAGCTGTTTTTT
v_gene: TRBV2; abundance: few; d_gene: -; j_gene: TRBJ1-1; CDR3aa: CASRSPQGRTEAFF; CDR3nt: TGTGCCAGCAGGTCTCCGCAGGGGCGAACTGAAGCTTTCTTT
v_gene: TRBV7-9; abundance: -; d_gene: TRBD2; j_gene: TRBJ2-7; CDR3aa: CASSSGTSKQQYF; CDR3nt: TGTGCCAGCAGCTCAGGGACTAGTAAACAGCAGTACTTC
v_gene: TRBV3-1; abundance: many; d_gene: -; j_gene: TRBJ2-7; CDR3aa: CASSQDRQGFYEQYF; CDR3nt: TGTGCCAGCAGCCAAGATCGCCAGGGATTCTACGAGCAGTACTTC
v_gene: TRBV27; abundance: few; d_gene: -; j_gene: TRBJ1-6; CDR3aa: CASSPTSTGYNSPLHF; CDR3nt: TGTGCCAGCAGTCCAACTTCCACAGGGTATAATTCACCCCTCCACTTT
v_gene: TRBV15; abundance: -; d_gene: TRBD1; j_gene: TRBJ1-2; CDR3aa: CATSRYDRGPDGYTF; CDR3nt: TGTGCCACCAGCAGATACGACAGGGGCCCGGATGGCTACACCTTC
v_gene: TRBV7-6; abundance: many; d_gene: -; j_gene: TRBJ2-3; CDR3aa: CASSLQPDGTDTQYF; CDR3nt: TGTGCCAGCAGCTTACAGCCCGATGGGACAGATACGCAGTATTTT
v_gene: TRBV5-1; abundance: -; d_gene: -; j_gene: TRBJ2-5; CDR3aa: CASSLGQTGETQYF; CDR3nt: TGCGCCAGCAGCTTGGGCCAAACAGGAGAGACCCAGTACTTC
v_gene: TRBV24-1; abundance: many; d_gene: -; j_gene: TRBJ2-2; CDR3aa: CATGESGTGELFF; CDR3nt: TGTGCCACCGGTGAAAGCGGCACCGGGGAGCTGTTTTTT
v_gene: TRBV7-2; abundance: many; d_gene: TRBD1; j_gene: TRBJ2-3; CDR3aa: CASSTWRTGGGDTQYF; CDR3nt: TGTGCCAGCAGCACATGGAGGACAGGGGGTGGAGATACGCAGTATTTT
v_gene: TRBV12-3/TRBV12-4; abundance: few; d_gene: -; j_gene: TRBJ2-6; CDR3aa: CASRDGSSGANVLTF; CDR3nt: TGTGCCAGCAGGGACGGATCCTCTGGGGCCAACGTCCTGACTTTC
v_gene: TRBV5-1; abundance: many; d_gene: TRBD1; j_gene: TRBJ2-7; CDR3aa: CASSPGQVSYEQYF; CDR3nt: TGCGCCAGCAGCCCCGGACAGGTCTCCTACGAGCAGTACTTC
v_gene: TRBV27; abundance: few; d_gene: TRBD1; j_gene: TRBJ1-4; CDR3aa: CASSSRGGDEKLFF; CDR3nt: TGTGCCAGCAGTTCCAGGGGGGGAGATGAAAAACTGTTTTTT
v_gene: TRBV20-1; abundance: -; d_gene: TRBD1; j_gene: TRBJ1-5; CDR3aa: CSAAQGDQPQHF; CDR3nt: TGCAGTGCGGCCCAGGGGGATCAGCCCCAGCATTTT
v_gene: TRBV21-1; abundance: -; d_gene: -; j_gene: TRBJ2-1; CDR3aa: CASNELYNEQFF; CDR3nt: TGTGCCAGCAACGAATTATACAATGAGCAGTTCTTC
v_gene: TRBV11-2; abundance: many; d_gene: -; j_gene: TRBJ2-3; CDR3aa: CASSLERFTDTQYF; CDR3nt: TGTGCCAGCAGCTTAGAGCGGTTCACAGATACGCAGTATTTT
v_gene: TRBV3-1; abundance: many; d_gene: -; j_gene: TRBJ1-6; CDR3aa: CASSQEREEIPLHF; CDR3nt: TGTGCCAGCAGCCAAGAACGTGAGGAGATACCCCTCCACTTT
v_gene: TRBV20-1; abundance: many; d_gene: -; j_gene: TRBJ2-7; CDR3aa: CSARDDSYEQYF; CDR3nt: TGCAGTGCTAGAGATGACAGCTACGAGCAGTACTTC
v_gene: TRBV23-1; abundance: many; d_gene: TRBD2; j_gene: TRBJ2-7; CDR3aa: CASSQSMLAGGLPYEQYF; CDR3nt: TGCGCCAGCAGTCAATCTATGCTAGCGGGAGGGCTCCCCTACGAGCAGTACTTC
v_gene: TRBV10-3; abundance: few; d_gene: -; j_gene: TRBJ2-1; CDR3aa: CAISEPVGGRRAGEQFF; CDR3nt: TGTGCCATCAGTGAGCCTGTTGGTGGTAGGAGGGCCGGGGAGCAGTTCTTC
v_gene: TRBV11-1; abundance: -; d_gene: TRBD2; j_gene: TRBJ2-2; CDR3aa: CASSPAGVETGELFF; CDR3nt: TGTGCCAGCAGCCCAGCGGGAGTAGAAACCGGGGAGCTGTTTTTT
v_gene: TRBV20-1; abundance: many; d_gene: -; j_gene: TRBJ2-1; CDR3aa: CSARVAGGGYEQFF; CDR3nt: TGCAGTGCTAGAGTAGCAGGCGGGGGCTATGAGCAGTTCTTC
v_gene: TRBV7-8; abundance: many; d_gene: -; j_gene: TRBJ1-2; CDR3aa: CASSPAGGYRYGYTF; CDR3nt: TGTGCCAGCAGCCCCGCCGGGGGCTACCGGTATGGCTACACCTTC
v_gene: TRBV5-4; abundance: many; d_gene: -; j_gene: TRBJ2-7; CDR3aa: CASSPPGAGKYEQYF; CDR3nt: TGTGCCAGCAGCCCACCCGGGGCGGGAAAGTACGAGCAGTACTTC
v_gene: TRBV20-1; abundance: many; d_gene: -; j_gene: TRBJ1-1; CDR3aa: CSAPPGDNTEAFF; CDR3nt: TGCAGTGCTCCCCCCGGGGACAACACTGAAGCTTTCTTT
v_gene: TRBV7-9; abundance: -; d_gene: -; j_gene: TRBJ2-7; CDR3aa: CASSPRGTEPYEQYF; CDR3nt: TGTGCCAGCAGCCCTAGAGGGACCGAACCCTACGAGCAGTACTTC
v_gene: TRBV7-9; abundance: -; d_gene: -; j_gene: TRBJ1-4; CDR3aa: CASSLAQGNEKLFF; CDR3nt: TGTGCCAGCAGCTTAGCCCAGGGAAATGAAAAACTGTTTTTT
v_gene: TRBV18; abundance: many; d_gene: -; j_gene: TRBJ1-4; CDR3aa: CASSPWATTNEKLFF; CDR3nt: TGTGCCAGCTCACCATGGGCGACAACTAATGAAAAACTGTTTTTT
v_gene: TRBV6-2/TRBV6-3; abundance: -; d_gene: -; j_gene: TRBJ1-1; CDR3aa: CASSFYLRREAFF; CDR3nt: TGTGCCAGCAGTTTCTATCTGCGAAGGGAAGCTTTCTTT
v_gene: TRBV7-6; abundance: many; d_gene: -; j_gene: TRBJ2-1; CDR3aa: CASSLDLPGVSFNNEQFF; CDR3nt: TGTGCCAGCAGCTTAGATCTTCCCGGGGTGTCTTTCAACAATGAGCAGTTCTTC